The 23 T cell receptor beta chains below come from one sample, sequenced in a study of T-cell reconstitution after alpha-beta-depleted transplantation in children. The TCRbeta library incorporated unique molecular identifiers. MiXCR, applied by TCRdb to the PCR reads, yields one record per CDR3 protein. The sample consists of approximately 630,000 distinct CDR3 sequences, less than 15% of them appearing once. The sample here was PBMCs, taken before TCRalphabeta/CD19-depleted stem cell transplant. Receptor source: a girl aged 2-10 years with congenital amegakaryocytic thrombocytopenia, due to receive a stem cell transplant.

This clonotype was recorded at least ten times. This chain connects TRBV29-1 to TRBJ2-1; D not resolved. Germline V gene data show CDR1 as SQVTM and CDR2 as ANQGSEA. With 5 bases removed from V and 2 bases from J, the gap between germline ends came to 13 bases. The CDR3 runs 14 residues. The CDR3 here is CSVIPHLTYNEQFF. In nucleotides, the CDR3 is TGCAGCGTTATCCCCCACCTGACCTACAATGAGCAGTTCTTC.

This clonotype was counted at least ten times. The rearrangement joins TRBV7-9 to TRBJ2-3; 13 bases agree with TRBD2. The germline V gene has CDR1 SEHNR and CDR2 FQNEAQ (reference sequence). The CDR3 runs to 18 residues. After removal of 6 bases from V and 5 bases from J, the junction contained 14 bases not matched to a gene. CDR3 protein: CASRQKPTSGRAIDTQYF. DNA of the CDR3: TGTGCCAGCAGGCAAAAACCAACTAGCGGGAGGGCGATAGATACGCAGTATTTT.

In its sample, this clonotype was seen many times. This chain connects TRBV10-3 to TRBJ1-5; TRBD1 matches 9 bases. The CDR3 extends over 17 amino acids. Germline trimming cut 11 bases from V and 1 base from J; bases unmatched to any gene: 15. Germline CDR1 and CDR2: ENHRY and SYGVKD. CDR3 sequence (DNA): TGTGCCGTCGGTACAGGGGGCCTCATCGGGAGCAATCAGCCCCAGCATTTT. Protein sequence: CAVGTGGLIGSNQPQHF.

This clonotype was seen many times. This chain uses TRBV15 with TRBJ2-1; TRBD1 might be the D (6 bases). Germline CDR1 reads LNHNV; CDR2 reads YYDKDF (reference sequence). The germline V and J ends were trimmed by 6 bases and 7 bases, with 10 bases remaining between them. This CDR3 region has 12 residues. The CDR3 spells CATRGGGNEQFF. The CDR3 DNA follows: TGTGCCACCAGAGGGGGTGGGAATGAGCAGTTCTTC.

The sample holds a few counts of this clonotype. V is TRBV2 and J is TRBJ2-7; a weak D match, TRBD2 (5 bases). The germline V gene encodes CDR1 SNHLY and CDR2 FYNNEI. The CDR3 is 10 residues long. Trimming took off 8 bases at V and 6 bases at J, with 8 bases between the two ends. CDR3: CASRTSEQYF. The DNA of the CDR3 is TGTGCCAGCCGAACTAGCGAGCAGTACTTC.

The chain uses TRBV7-3 and TRBJ2-1, with 7 bases matching TRBD1. CDR1 is SGHTA, CDR2 FQGTGA, per germline. V dropped 0 bases and J dropped 3; count of bases not matched to a gene: 5. CDR3 length: 16 amino acids. Here the CDR3 reads CASSLTGTVSYNEQFF. The CDR3 DNA reads as TGTGCCAGCAGCTTAACTGGGACAGTAAGCTACAATGAGCAGTTCTTC.

The CDR3 region is CASSLWGGRETQYF. As DNA, the CDR3 is TGTGCCAGCAGTTTATGGGGGGGGAGAGAGACCCAGTACTTC. V is TRBV27 and J is TRBJ2-5; 7 nucleotides match TRBD2. V shed 1 base, J shed 4 bases, and the junction held 3 bases outside the gene matches. Germline assignment: CDR1 MNHEY and CDR2 SMNVEV (reference sequence). This CDR3 spans 14 amino acids.

This clonotype was counted at least ten times. This could be a read error, since a much larger clone is one nucleotide away. V usage is TRBV12-3 or TRBV12-4 and J usage is TRBJ2-7; D unclear. Trimming pared 0 bases from V and 6 bases from J, leaving 3 bases between. This CDR3 has 11 residues. The CDR3 region has the DNA TGTGCCAGCAGTTTAGCCTCCGAGCAGTACTTC. The encoded protein is CASSLASEQYF.

This clonotype appeared a few times. The V and J genes are TRBV14 and TRBJ2-3; D not resolved. Germline V CDR1 and CDR2: SGHDN, FVKESK. The CDR3 has 13 residues. Trimming took 4 bases from V and 10 from J, leaving 15 bases between them. For the CDR3, the DNA is TGTGCCAGCAGCCTTTTAGTCTCTCTGCCGCAGTATTTT. This sequence encodes CASSLLVSLPQYF.

This clonotype was counted many times. J is TRBJ2-3 and V is TRBV5-1; D is unclear. The germline V gene has CDR1 SGHRS and CDR2 YFSETQ. Deletions cut 3 bases from V and 2 bases from J, with 10 bases between. There are 14 residues in the CDR3. The CDR3 DNA reads TGCGCCAGCAGCTACAAGGAACACACAGATACGCAGTATTTT. Its protein product is CASSYKEHTDTQYF.

This clonotype was detected many times. This chain uses TRBV5-1 with TRBJ1-1, with D unresolved. The CDR3 consists of 14 residues. Trimming left V 4 bases short and J 11 bases short, with 21 bases between. Germline CDR1 SGHRS, CDR2 YFSETQ. CDR3 sequence (DNA): TGCGCCAGCAGCGCGCGCTCCTCGGCAGAATCGGCTTTCTTT. It translates to CASSARSSAESAFF.

To note about this clonotype: This CDR3 fails to terminate in the conserved phenylalanine or tryptophan, so it likely reflects a read error. V is TRBV28 and J is TRBJ2-1, with 12 bases lining up with TRBD2. In germline, CDR1 is MDHEN, CDR2 SYDVKM. Trimming at V came to 8 bases and at J to 5 bases, leaving 4 bases not matched to a gene. This CDR3 contains 14 residues. The CDR3 loop reads CASGLAGRNNEQFI. Here the CDR3 DNA reads TGTGCCAGCGGACTAGCGGGACGAAACAATGAGCAGTTCATC.

This clonotype was observed many times. The rearrangement uses TRBV28 and TRBJ2-7; possible D gene TRBD2, 6 bases. The CDR3 loop spans 14 amino acids. The V end lost 7 bases, the J end lost 1 base, and 14 bases lay between the germline ends. Germline loops: CDR1 MDHEN, CDR2 SYDVKM. As DNA, the CDR3 is TGTGCCAGCACCTCCAGCGGGCTTTCCTACGAGCAGTACTTC. Translated, it gives CASTSSGLSYEQYF.

CDR3 DNA: TGCAGTGCTAGAGATTTCAAGGGCACAGATACGCAGTATTTT. As protein: CSARDFKGTDTQYF. V and J are TRBV20-1 and TRBJ2-3, with D uncertain. Germline V lookup: CDR1 DFQATT, CDR2 SNEGSKA (reference sequence). There are 14 residues in the CDR3. V gave up 0 bases and J gave up 1 base, with 8 bases separating them.

This clonotype was detected many times. The chain employs TRBV7-2 and TRBJ2-5; D call uncertain. This CDR3 has 16 residues. The V and J ends lost 4 bases and 0 bases respectively, with 15 bases between them. Germline-derived CDR1 and CDR2 are SGHTA and FQGNSA. CDR3 region: CASSSPWAANQETQYF. DNA for the CDR3: TGTGCCAGCAGCTCCCCGTGGGCAGCGAACCAAGAGACCCAGTACTTC.

This clonotype has only a few counts. This chain connects TRBV30 to TRBJ2-1, with unresolved D. The CDR3 contains 13 residues. The V gene's germline CDR1 is GTSNPN and CDR2 SVGIG (reference sequence). V lost 6 bases to trimming and J lost 1 base, with 10 bases between them. The CDR3 protein is CACESKSYNEQFF. The DNA of the CDR3 is TGTGCCTGCGAATCTAAGTCCTACAATGAGCAGTTCTTC.

This clonotype was counted many times. The chain recombines TRBV12-3 or TRBV12-4 with TRBJ2-1, with a possible D match to TRBD2 (5 bases). The CDR3 runs 15 residues. Trimming stripped 5 bases from V and 7 bases from J, with 18 bases between. CDR3 sequence (DNA): TGTGCCAGCAGTCTCTACCGGGGAACGAATAATGAGCAGTTCTTC. As protein: CASSLYRGTNNEQFF.

This clonotype was counted between two and nine times. The gene calls are TRBV28 and TRBJ2-5; D may be TRBD1 (5 bases). With 4 bases removed from V and 1 base from J, the gap between germline ends came to 16 bases. Per the germline V gene, CDR1 is MDHEN and CDR2 is SYDVKM. There are 16 residues in the CDR3. This CDR3 reads CASSSPTAMGQETQYF. The CDR3 DNA reads TGTGCCAGCAGTTCCCCGACAGCGATGGGCCAAGAGACCCAGTACTTC.

The chain joins TRBV7-3 to TRBJ2-3; perhaps TRBD2 as D (5 bases). The CDR3 covers 15 residues. Germline-derived CDR1 and CDR2 are SGHTA and FQGTGA. Trimming cost V 3 bases and J 4 bases, with 14 bases left between them. For the CDR3, the DNA is TGTGCCAGCAGCTTGTTCGGGGAGAGGGCAGATACGCAGTATTTT. As protein: CASSLFGERADTQYF. Full variable domain (outside the CDR3, taken from reference TRBV7-3 and TRBJ2-3): GAGVSQTPSNKVTEKGKYVELRCDPISGHTALYWYRQSLGQGPEFLIYFQGTGAADDSGLPNDRFFAVRPEGSVSTLKIQRTERGDSAVYLCASSLFGERADTQYFGPGTRLTVL.

The sample holds many counts of this clonotype. The V call is TRBV7-9, the J call TRBJ1-1; D uncertain. The CDR3 spans 14 residues. Trimming took off 6 bases at V and 1 base at J, with 12 bases between the two ends. Germline-derived CDR1 and CDR2 are SEHNR and FQNEAQ (reference sequence). CDR3 loop: CASRRDPKNTEAFF. The CDR3 bases are TGTGCCAGCAGGCGAGATCCAAAGAACACTGAAGCTTTCTTT.

This clonotype has more than one count but fewer than ten. This chain connects TRBV27 to TRBJ2-3, with TRBD2 matching 12 bases. The CDR3 is 14 residues long. Germline CDR1 and CDR2: MNHEY and SMNVEV (reference sequence). J lost 4 bases, V lost 10 bases, and 6 bases had no gene match. The CDR3 loop is CATRGLAGPDTQYF. In nucleotides, the CDR3 is TGTGCCACCCGCGGACTAGCGGGACCAGATACGCAGTATTTT.

This clonotype was counted only a few times. The rearrangement links TRBV3-1 to TRBJ2-1, with 8 bases identical to TRBD2. The CDR3 sequence is 14 residues long. The V and J ends lost 4 bases and 6 bases, in that order; junction bases with no gene match: 5. Germline CDR1 reads LGHDT; CDR2 reads YNNKEL (reference sequence). CDR3 coding DNA: TGTGCCAGCAGCCCGGGACTAGACGCCAATGAGCAGTTCTTC. This encodes CASSPGLDANEQFF.

V and J are TRBV6-5 and TRBJ2-1, with 11 bases that match TRBD2. Looked up from germline, CDR1 is MNHEY and CDR2 is SVGAGI. The CDR3 sequence is 18 residues long. Losses at the gene ends were 4 bases for V and 4 bases for J; bases not matched to a gene: 12. CDR3 nucleotide sequence: TGTGCCAGCAGTTTTCGGGGACTAGCGGAAGACCTTTACAATGAGCAGTTCTTC. Translation: CASSFRGLAEDLYNEQFF.